These T cell receptor beta chains were read from a single sample in a study of shared clonotypes between healthy human individuals. Libraries were prepared by immunoSEQ multiplex PCR; TCRdb keeps only in-frame clonotypes and omits some of them. The data contain about 580,000 clones, roughly 98% of them singletons. The sample consisted of naive CD8+ T cells sorted from blood. The origin of the receptors is a man aged 25 to 40 in good health. Both conserved end residues are part of each CDR3. D genes are given only for firm matches.

V	D	J	CDR3	DNA
TRBV29-1	TRBD1	TRBJ2-7	CSVLTGVSYEQYF	TGCAGCGTATTGACAGGGGTTTCCTACGAGCAGTACTTC
TRBV6-1	NA	TRBJ1-5	CASSEKGGRQPQHF	TGTGCCAGCAGTGAAAAGGGGGGACGTCAGCCCCAGCATTTT
TRBV19	TRBD1	TRBJ1-2	CASGTGGNYGYTF	TGTGCCAGTGGAACAGGGGGCAACTATGGCTACACCTTC
TRBV7-9	NA	TRBJ1-2	CASSLAGAQNYGYTF	TGTGCCAGCAGCTTAGCAGGGGCGCAGAACTATGGCTACACCTTC
TRBV11-2	NA	TRBJ2-7	CASSSLEDTKIEQYF	TGTGCCAGCAGCTCTCTGGAGGATACGAAAATCGAGCAGTACTTC
TRBV4-1	TRBD2	TRBJ2-1	CASSQVGTSLNEQFF	TGCGCCAGCAGCCAAGTCGGGACTAGCCTTAATGAGCAGTTCTTC
TRBV6-4	NA	TRBJ2-2	CASSDSSLLVLPGELFF	TGTGCCAGCAGTGACTCGAGTCTACTAGTTCTTCCCGGGGAGCTGTTTTTT
TRBV27	TRBD2	TRBJ2-7	CASSLGGGSSYEQYF	TGTGCCAGCAGTTTAGGTGGCGGGAGCTCCTACGAGCAGTACTTC
TRBV7-9	NA	TRBJ1-5	CASSPLDGAASNQPQHF	TGTGCCAGCAGCCCCCTCGACGGGGCTGCTAGCAATCAGCCCCAGCATTTT
TRBV5-5	TRBD2	TRBJ2-5	CASSLEGTSWTQYF	TGTGCCAGCAGCTTGGAAGGGACTAGTTGGACCCAGTACTTC
TRBV6-1	TRBD1	TRBJ1-2	CASLFGTGVSYGYTF	TGTGCCAGCCTTTTCGGGACAGGGGTTTCCTATGGCTACACCTTC
TRBV2	NA	TRBJ2-1	CASSYREPYNEQFF	TGTGCCAGCAGTTACCGGGAACCCTACAATGAGCAGTTCTTC
TRBV18	NA	TRBJ2-7	CASSRGSIPYEQYF	TGTGCCAGCTCCCGAGGCTCAATTCCCTACGAGCAGTACTTC
TRBV18	NA	TRBJ2-5	CASSPGGNEETQYF	TGTGCCAGCTCACCAGGGGGGAATGAAGAGACCCAGTACTTC